This T cell receptor beta chain was identified in a study of post-analysis software for immune sequencing data. Looking at the study overall: Disease courses included relapsing-remitting, secondary progressive and progressive-relapsing multiple sclerosis. Study results and limitations: In patients, TRBV5-6, TRBV5-1 and TRBV20-1 belonged to five or six TRBV segments found more frequently than in controls. In multiple sclerosis, normalized Chao1 diversity was significantly below that of controls. Strong co-clustering by F measure linked samples that shared a preparation batch.

The library was made from cDNA and included unique molecular identifiers. Some 500,000 cDNA molecules were recovered from an input of about 1 to 10 million T cells. Using its own MiXCR run on the PCR reads, TCRdb lists one record per CDR3 protein. The sample consists of 500,000 to 600,000 distinct CDR3 sequences, roughly 46% of them appearing once. This clonotype has just one count. Antigen unknown. V gave up 5 bases and J gave up 6 bases, with 17 bases separating them. The CDR3 is made up of 15 amino acids. The genes are TRBV12-3 or TRBV12-4 and TRBJ2-4; D tentatively reads TRBD1 or TRBD2 (7 bases each). This TCR was recovered from a girl aged 5-17 years with multiple sclerosis. Sequencing was performed on blood. This CDR3 is CASSLRGGGGNIQYF. The CDR3, as DNA: TGTGCCAGCAGTCTCAGGGGGGGAGGCGGAAACATTCAGTACTTC.